Shown below are 20 T cell receptor beta chains from a single sample sequenced in a study of cytomegalovirus exposure and HLA in healthy donors. Sequencing was performed with immunoSEQ multiplex PCR; in TCRdb, only in-frame clones are kept and a portion is missing. The table shows some 170,000 clones, with roughly 86% occurring only once. The sample comprised PBMCs. Receptor source: a young man in good health and CMV-seropositive.

For the CDR3, the DNA is TGTGCCAGCACCCGACTCCTGAGCTCCTACGAGCAGTACTTC. It codes for CASTRLLSSYEQYF. This chain uses TRBV28 with TRBJ2-7; D gene unclear. The CDR3 is 14 amino acids. Trimming shortened V by 7 bases and J by 0 bases, and 13 bases separated the two germline ends. Germline V gene lookup returns CDR1 MDHEN and CDR2 SYDVKM.

The chain has TRBV5-6 and TRBJ2-7; 8 bases match TRBD1. The CDR3 runs 14 residues. V lost 0 bases to trimming and J lost 7 bases; unmatched junction nucleotides: 6. The germline V gene encodes CDR1 SGHDT and CDR2 YYEEEE. Here the CDR3 reads CASSLDQGAGEQYF. CDR3 nucleotide sequence: TGTGCCAGCAGCTTGGATCAGGGGGCGGGAGAGCAGTACTTC.

V gene TRBV10-2 combines with J gene TRBJ2-1, with TRBD1 as a possible D gene (5 bases). The length of the CDR3 is 11 residues. V lost 4 bases and J lost 13, with 11 bases in between. The germline V gene has CDR1 WSHSY and CDR2 SAAADI. The CDR3, as DNA: TGCGCCAGCAGTGCCCAGGGAACCCAGTTCTTC. Its translation is CASSAQGTQFF.

The chain links TRBV6-1 to TRBJ2-3; D might be TRBD2 (6 bases). Germline CDR1 is MNHNS and CDR2 is SASEGT. The V end lost 8 bases, the J end lost 2 bases, and 17 bases lay between the germline ends. The CDR3 loop spans 15 amino acids. The CDR3 bases are TGTGCCAGCGCAAGAACCGGGACTCTCACAGATACGCAGTATTTT. Translating it yields CASARTGTLTDTQYF.

This sequence joins TRBV6-6 and TRBJ1-5; tentative D call: TRBD1 (6 bases). The V gene's germline CDR1 is MNHNY and CDR2 SVGAGI (reference sequence). The CDR3 extends over 16 amino acids. V lost 2 bases, J lost 1 base, and 12 bases lay in between. CDR3 DNA sequence: TGTGCCAGCAGTTACGCTAGTACAGGGAGCAATCAGCCCCAGCATTTT. Translation gives CASSYASTGSNQPQHF.

The CDR3: CASSNLARTTGELFF. In DNA, the CDR3 is TGTGCCAGCAGTAACTTAGCCCGTACCACCGGGGAGCTGTTTTTT. The gene calls are TRBV11-1 and TRBJ2-2; D gene uncertain. V was pared by 6 bases and J by 4 bases, with 15 bases between. CDR3 length: 15 amino acids. Germline assignment: CDR1 SGHAT and CDR2 FQDESV (reference sequence). The full variable domain, in which reference TRBV11-1 and TRBJ2-2 provide the parts outside the CDR3, is EAEVAQSPRYKITEKSQAVAFWCDPISGHATLYWYRQILGQGPELLVQFQDESVVDDSQLPKDRFSAERLKGVDSTLKIQPAELGDSAMYLCASSNLARTTGELFFGEGSRLTVL.

The genes are TRBV5-1 and TRBJ2-4, with D possibly TRBD1 on 7 matching bases. V lost 4 bases, J lost 6 bases, and 17 bases lay in between. The CDR3 has 15 amino acids. Per the germline V gene, CDR1 is SGHRS and CDR2 is YFSETQ. CDR3 sequence reads: CASSPFSQGGNIQYF. CDR3 nucleotide sequence: TGCGCCAGCAGCCCTTTTAGTCAGGGGGGAAACATTCAGTACTTC.

The J gene is TRBJ2-1, the V gene TRBV5-4; TRBD2 matches 9 bases. Germline V lookup: CDR1 SGHNT, CDR2 YYREEE (reference sequence). V lost 4 bases and J lost 2; bases outside the gene matches: 4. The CDR3 loop spans 15 amino acids. The CDR3 DNA reads TGTGCCAGCAGCCTCAGCGGGAGGACCTACAATGAGCAGTTCTTC. Amino acids: CASSLSGRTYNEQFF.

This rearrangement joins TRBV10-3 to TRBJ1-4, with a possible D match to TRBD1 (5 bases). V shed 0 bases and J shed 6 bases, with 5 bases lying between them. The germline gives CDR1 ENHRY, CDR2 SYGVKD. CDR3 length equals 13 residues. CDR3 loop: CAISESTDEKLFF. For the CDR3, the DNA is TGTGCCATCAGTGAGTCGACAGATGAAAAACTGTTTTTT.

V is TRBV5-8 and J is TRBJ2-7; 9 nucleotides agree with TRBD1. The trim removed 2 bases at V and 2 bases at J, leaving 5 bases unmatched. Germline V gene sequence: CDR1 SGHTS, CDR2 YDEGEE. The CDR3 consists of 15 residues. CDR3 sequence reads: CASSLWTGATYEQYF. In DNA, the CDR3 is TGTGCCAGCAGCTTATGGACAGGGGCGACCTACGAGCAGTACTTC.

CDR3 region: CASRIATGSANYGYTF. CDR3 DNA: TGCGCCAGCAGGATCGCTACAGGGTCCGCTAACTATGGCTACACCTTC. This chain joins TRBV5-1 and TRBJ1-2, with D possibly TRBD1 on 6 matching bases. Trimming left V 5 bases short and J 0 bases short, with 17 bases between. CDR1 and CDR2 (germline): SGHRS, YFSETQ. There are 16 residues in the CDR3.

This sequence joins TRBV6-1 and TRBJ2-1; 9 nucleotides match TRBD1. With 2 bases clipped from V and 5 bases from J, the junction kept 7 bases outside the gene matches. This CDR3 has 16 amino acids. The germline V gene encodes CDR1 MNHNS and CDR2 SASEGT. CDR3 coding DNA: TGTGCCAGCAGTGAACTCAACAGGGGGCTCCACAATGAGCAGTTCTTC. This translates into CASSELNRGLHNEQFF.

This clone has a single count. The chain links TRBV7-8 to TRBJ2-2; 8 positions agree with TRBD1. J lost 3 bases, V lost 0 bases, and 6 bases had no gene match. Germline V gene lookup returns CDR1 SGHVS and CDR2 FQNEAQ. The CDR3 loop spans 17 amino acids. Written as DNA, the CDR3 is TGTGCCAGCAGCTTAGCCGGACAGGGCGGTGACACCGGGGAGCTGTTTTTT. Translated: CASSLAGQGGDTGELFF.

This chain connects TRBV2 to TRBJ1-1; tentative D call: TRBD1 (6 bases). The V gene's germline CDR1 is SNHLY and CDR2 FYNNEI. This CDR3 has 14 amino acids. V lost 8 bases and J lost 2, with 15 bases in between. The CDR3 DNA follows: TGTGCCAGCCCTGCAACGGGACACAACACTGAAGCTTTCTTT. It yields the protein CASPATGHNTEAFF.

The chain carries TRBV7-3 and TRBJ2-1; 10 nucleotides align to TRBD2. CDR3 size: 14 residues. Germline V lookup: CDR1 SGHTA, CDR2 FQGTGA. Trimming at V came to 4 bases and at J to 4 bases, leaving 1 base not matched to a gene. The CDR3: CASSSSGRYNEQFF. CDR3 bases: TGTGCCAGCAGCTCTAGCGGGAGATACAATGAGCAGTTCTTC.

A single count supports this clone. The CDR3 here is CASSQGRGSAYEQYF. The CDR3 bases are TGTGCCAGCAGCCAAGGAAGGGGCAGCGCCTACGAGCAGTACTTC. The chain uses TRBV14 and TRBJ2-7; D perhaps matches TRBD1 (5 bases). Trimming cost V 1 base and J 2 bases, with 12 bases left between them. Germline-derived CDR1 and CDR2 are SGHDN and FVKESK. This CDR3 has 15 amino acids.

The chain combines TRBV5-8 with TRBJ1-6; unclear D gene. V was shortened by 3 bases and J by 7 bases, with 26 bases between the two germline ends. Germline V gene data show CDR1 as SGHTS and CDR2 as YDEGEE. CDR3 length equals 19 residues. CDR3 sequence reads: CASSSRQEVPVGMNSPLHF. CDR3 coding DNA: TGTGCCAGCAGCTCTCGGCAGGAGGTGCCGGTGGGGATGAATTCACCCCTCCACTTT.

The rearrangement links TRBV13 to TRBJ1-1, with 7 bases fitting TRBD1. J lost 4 bases, V lost 5 bases, and 7 bases had no gene match. CDR3 length: 14 residues. In germline, CDR1 is PRHDT, CDR2 FYEKMQ (reference sequence). CDR3 bases: TGTGCCAGCAGCCCGACAGGGTCGGGCACTGAAGCTTTCTTT. Translation gives CASSPTGSGTEAFF.

The J gene is TRBJ1-2, the V gene TRBV4-3; 9 bases fit TRBD1. With V trimmed by 1 base and J by 3 bases, 9 bases remained unmatched. In germline, CDR1 is LGHNA, CDR2 YSLEER. The CDR3 consists of 17 residues. The CDR3 sequence is CASSQGEWTGVDYGYTF. The CDR3 DNA reads as TGCGCCAGCAGCCAAGGTGAATGGACAGGGGTCGACTATGGCTACACCTTC.

The chain couples TRBV4-1 to TRBJ2-1, with 11 bases identical to TRBD1. V lost 3 bases to trimming and J lost 5 bases; unmatched junction nucleotides: 9. The CDR3 spans 17 residues. Germline V gene sequence: CDR1 MGHRA, CDR2 YSYEKL. The CDR3 here is CASSHPSPGQGDNEQFF. The CDR3, as DNA: TGCGCCAGCAGCCATCCTTCGCCGGGACAGGGGGACAATGAGCAGTTCTTC.